At least ten counts were recorded for the clone carrying this T cell receptor beta chain. Its antigen is currently unknown. TCR beta libraries were built with iRepertoire HTBI primers and Arm-PCR of CDR3 regions. A single record per CDR3 protein comes from TCRdb applying MiXCR to the multiplex PCR reads. The sample holds 320,000 or so distinct CDR3 sequences, approximately 20% seen once. This sample was taken from a study of regulatory T cells in long-lasting Graves disease. Background on the study: Graves' patients with a new diagnosis had received antithyroid drugs under 3 months.

Study-level findings and limits: TRBV28 was favored in persistent disease, as were TRBJ1-2 and TRBJ2-5. Persistent patients shared more public clonotypes (under 3,000) than newly diagnosed patients (approximately 1,000). Rather than thyroid tissue, only peripheral blood underwent study.

The CDR3 runs 17 residues. The germline V gene encodes CDR1 SNHLY and CDR2 FYNNEI. Trimming removed 0 bases from V and 0 bases from J; junction bases left unmatched: 8. The time point: newly diagnosed GD, antithyroid drugs for less than 3 months. PBMC-derived RNA was used for the TCR library. The source material was peripheral blood mononuclear cells (PBMCs), sampled at new diagnosis, from a patient treated with antithyroid drugs. V and J are TRBV2 and TRBJ2-7; 7 bases fit TRBD2. This TCR was recovered from a female donor with Graves disease. CDR3 sequence reads: CASSEASLAEPSYEQYF. DNA of the CDR3: TGTGCCAGCAGTGAAGCCTCCCTAGCGGAGCCCTCCTACGAGCAGTACTTC.